This T cell receptor (beta chain) came from a study of human T cells and chemical hapten exposure. Overall study results and limits: Patch test score was positively correlated with the counts of TCRs that had expanded at PT1. Significantly more large CDR3 similarity clusters arose among expanded TCRs than among controls.

This CDR3 region has 12 residues. Trimming removed 10 bases from V and 4 bases from J, with 13 bases in between. CDR1 is MDHEN and CDR2 is SYDVKM in the germline V gene. Time point given: pre-sensitization, week 0. Documented treatment: therapeutic diphenylcyclopropenone sensitization with weekly scalp DPC. Blood sampling preceded each patch test application. MiXCR, applied by TCRdb to the RACE reads, yields one record per CDR3 protein. The data show nearly 110,000 distinct CDR3 sequences, less than 15% seen once. On this clonotype: The antigen is unknown.

The clonotype was recovered from a woman between 45 and 60 years old with alopecia areata. Some clones in this sample may be carry-over from other donors' samples. The specimen comprised whole blood, sampled in connection with sensitization to the hapten diphenylcyclopropenone (DPC). The rearrangement links TRBV28 to TRBJ1-2; D remains unclear. The CDR3 protein is CAIEGSLYGYTF. The CDR3 bases are TGTGCCATCGAGGGTTCCCTCTATGGCTACACCTTC.